What follows are 7 T cell receptor beta chains derived from one specimen sequenced in a study of blood T cell repertoires in COVID-19. The method was immunoSEQ multiplex PCR; TCRdb's version includes in-frame clones alone and lacks a portion of them. This table holds some 240,000 clones, about 80% found once. Material for sequencing was PBMCs or T cells enriched from blood (not recorded which). These receptors came from a man over 45 who had recovered from COVID-19.

The chain recombines TRBV4-3 with TRBJ2-7; 9 bases are shared with TRBD1. The CDR3 totals 15 residues. J lost 4 bases, V lost 3 bases, and 7 bases had no gene match. Germline CDR1 and CDR2: LGHNA and YSLEER. The CDR3 sequence is CASSHNRDREYEQYF. For the CDR3, the DNA is TGCGCCAGCAGCCATAACCGGGACAGGGAATACGAGCAGTACTTC.

The J gene is TRBJ1-2, the V gene TRBV7-2, with 10 bases identical to TRBD1. Germline V lookup: CDR1 SGHTA, CDR2 FQGNSA. The CDR3 covers 15 residues. Trimming at V came to 3 bases and at J to 2 bases, leaving 3 bases not matched to a gene. CDR3 sequence reads: CASSFDRGQNYGYTF. CDR3 DNA: TGTGCCAGCAGCTTCGACAGGGGGCAAAACTATGGCTACACCTTC.

This rearrangement joins TRBV2 to TRBJ1-2, with D uncertain. CDR3 length equals 12 residues. Germline V gene data show CDR1 as SNHLY and CDR2 as FYNNEI. The V end lost 8 bases, the J end lost 4 bases, and 11 bases lay between the germline ends. The CDR3 loop reads CASGEYSYGYTF. In DNA form, the CDR3 reads TGTGCCAGCGGGGAGTACAGCTATGGCTACACCTTC.

A single count supports this clone. Other DNA sequences in this specimen translate into the identical CDR3. The chain joins TRBV7-2 to TRBJ1-3, with D unclear. The CDR3 has 13 residues. Germline V lookup: CDR1 SGHTA, CDR2 FQGNSA. V gave up 4 bases and J gave up 1 base, with 5 bases separating them. Written as DNA, the CDR3 is TGTGCCAGCAGCTCCCGGTCTGGAAACACCATATATTTT. The encoded protein is CASSSRSGNTIYF.

V usage is TRBV7-3 and J usage is TRBJ2-1; 10 nucleotides line up with TRBD2. Germline CDR1 and CDR2: SGHTA and FQGTGA. V lost 4 bases to trimming and J lost 4 bases; unmatched junction nucleotides: 4. The CDR3 spans 15 residues. The DNA for the CDR3 is TGTGCCAGCAGCTCCACTAGCGGGATGTACAATGAGCAGTTCTTC. It encodes CASSSTSGMYNEQFF. The full variable domain, rest sourced from reference TRBV7-3 and TRBJ2-1, is GAGVSQTPSNKVTEKGKYVELRCDPISGHTALYWYRQSLGQGPEFLIYFQGTGAADDSGLPNDRFFAVRPEGSVSTLKIQRTERGDSAVYLCASSSTSGMYNEQFFGPGTRLTVL.

The CDR3 here is CASSLNPPGSTGSPLHF. CDR3 coding DNA: TGTGCCAGCAGCTTAAATCCTCCAGGGTCAACCGGTTCACCCCTCCACTTT. The rearrangement uses TRBV7-3 and TRBJ1-6; tentative D call: TRBD1 (5 bases). In germline, CDR1 is SGHTA, CDR2 FQGTGA. V was clipped by 1 base and J by 9 bases, with 19 bases between them. The CDR3 runs 17 residues.

The chain recombines TRBV24-1 with TRBJ2-3, with a weak D call TRBD1 (6 bases). Germline V lookup: CDR1 KGHDR, CDR2 SFDVKD. There are 16 residues in the CDR3. The V and J ends lost 4 bases and 0 bases respectively, with 13 bases between them. DNA of the CDR3: TGTGCCACCAGTGACGCGGACAGTAAGAGCACAGATACGCAGTATTTT. Amino acids: CATSDADSKSTDTQYF.